The present T cell receptor beta chain was sequenced within a study of T-cell memory formation after mild COVID-19. Study-level results: In pre-infection memory, a portion of responding clones appeared, which suggested that cross-reactive memory joined.

In this sample, this clonotype turned up a few times. Its antigen is still unknown. 5'RACE, which relied on constant-segment primers, yielded TCR alpha and TCR beta cDNA libraries carrying sample barcodes and UMIs. One entry per CDR3 protein results from TCRdb running MiXCR on the 5' RACE reads. The sample has about 50,000 distinct CDR3 sequences; less than 15% are singletons. The CDR3 has 14 residues. Trimming pared 3 bases from V and 1 base from J, leaving 10 bases between. Germline V gives CDR1 SGHNT, CDR2 YYREEE (reference sequence). The sample consisted of PBMCs or a T cell subset sorted from them (not recorded which). This chain uses TRBV5-4 with TRBJ1-1; D is unresolved. The TCR originated in a man younger than 35 who had mild COVID-19 (a few samples of this study predate the infection). Cell type and time point are not known. The CDR3 DNA is TGTGCCAGCAGCTCGCCGCGAGAGAACACTGAAGCTTTCTTT. Its translation is CASSSPRENTEAFF. Variable domain in full (rest from reference TRBV5-4 and TRBJ1-1): ETGVTQSPTHLIKTRGQQVTLRCSSQSGHNTVSWYQQALGQGPQFIFQYYREEENGRGNFPPRFSGLQFPNYSSELNVNALELDDSALYLCASSSPRENTEAFFGQGTRLTVV.